This TCR beta chain was profiled in a study of CD8 T cells in ankylosing spondylitis (TCRdb year 2017). At the level of the whole study: To find TCR variants linked to disease, the study profiled T cell receptor beta repertoires in ankylosing spondylitis patients and healthy donors. The whole study cohort included 85 to 120 healthy donors and some 27 ankylosing spondylitis patients. Peripheral blood was sampled, and synovial fluid was also collected from ankylosing spondylitis patients. The paper as a whole reports these results and caveats: Some of the motif variants had been reported before in the synovial fluid and blood of reactive arthritis patients, a finding that suggests common disease-initiation mechanisms. The disease-linked clones showed a CD8+ phenotype and occurred at relatively low frequencies in peripheral blood. A TCR beta motif of several highly homologous amino acid variants appeared characteristic of blood from ankylosing spondylitis patients. The disease-linked clones were reported as significantly enriched in matched synovial fluid samples from ankylosing spondylitis patients.

Sequencing used an Illumina HiSeq 2500. TCR beta libraries were prepared by quantitative 5'-RACE with molecular barcodes. Concerning the study's data processing: A new computational method, built on a probabilistic model of VDJ rearrangement, was used to identify disease-linked TCR variants. In-frame beta chains were kept once TCRdb had trimmed the public reads at Q25 with fastp and called clones with MiXCR. Every distinct CDR3 protein forms one entry, paired with its most common genes and DNA. These V and J calls rely on TCRdb rather than the paper's analysis. The sample profile shows roughly 220,000 distinct CDR3 sequences; approximately 20% of them were found once. About 42% of the sample goes to the ten largest clones. Trimming removed 6 bases from V and 5 bases from J, leaving 11 bases between the germline ends. The CDR3 spans 12 residues, from the cysteine through the phenylalanine. The DNA shown is the 36-base CDR3, in frame from base 1.

This clonotype has a count of ten or more. The clone's antigen remains unknown. Per-base quality was not reported, and no clone a single base away is much larger than it. The chain is assembled from TRBV12-3 or TRBV12-4 and TRBJ2-7; no D gene call is confident. This TCR came from a male donor with ankylosing spondylitis. The sequencing sample was made of blood, either unsorted or a sorted T cell fraction (not recorded which). The CDR3 here reads CASSPMDHEQYF. The sequence in DNA is TGTGCCAGCAGCCCAATGGATCACGAGCAGTACTTC.